The 7 T cell receptor beta chains listed next were all sequenced from one sample in a study of cytomegalovirus exposure and HLA in healthy donors. Primers included in the PCR were 60 Vbeta and 13 Jbeta primers. Libraries were prepared by immunoSEQ multiplex PCR; TCRdb keeps only in-frame clonotypes and omits some of them. The table lists 60,000 to 70,000 clones, about 82% of them singletons. Material for sequencing was PBMCs. The receptors were gathered from a woman in her twenties or thirties in good health and CMV-seronegative.

The chain links TRBV13 to TRBJ2-7; D gene unclear. Germline V gene sequence: CDR1 PRHDT, CDR2 FYEKMQ (reference sequence). The CDR3 consists of 14 residues. Trimming stripped 2 bases from V and 5 bases from J, with 13 bases between. The CDR3 region is CASSLSASIDEQYF. CDR3 in DNA: TGTGCCAGCAGCTTATCGGCTAGTATCGACGAGCAGTACTTC. Complete variable domain (other parts from reference TRBV13 and TRBJ2-7): AAGVIQSPRHLIKEKRETATLKCYPIPRHDTVYWYQQGPGQDPQFLISFYEKMQSDKGSIPDRFSAQQFSDYHSELNMSSLELGDSALYFCASSLSASIDEQYFGPGTRLTVT.

The chain is built from TRBV30 and TRBJ1-6; 9 bases line up with TRBD1. The germline CDR1 and CDR2 sequences are GTSNPN and SVGIG (reference sequence). Trimming took 0 bases from V and 8 from J; bases not matched to a gene: 2. This CDR3 has 14 amino acids. The CDR3 DNA follows: TGTGCCTGGAGTGTAGGGACAGGGCATTCACCCCTCCACTTT. Its translation: CAWSVGTGHSPLHF.

The rearrangement uses TRBV6-5 and TRBJ1-5; D remains ambiguous. Trimming cost V 0 bases and J 6 bases, with 6 bases left between them. Germline values: CDR1 MNHEY, CDR2 SVGAGI. The CDR3 loop spans 13 amino acids. Written as DNA, the CDR3 is TGTGCCAGCAGTTACTCGAGGGCTCAGCCCCAGCATTTT. Its translation is CASSYSRAQPQHF.

The V call is TRBV30, the J call TRBJ2-7; D possibly corresponds to TRBD2 (7 bases). The germline V and J ends were trimmed by 1 base and 5 bases, with 15 bases remaining between them. This CDR3 is 14 amino acids long. Germline assignment: CDR1 GTSNPN and CDR2 SVGIG (reference sequence). The CDR3 sequence: CAWSDQGGAHEQYF. CDR3 DNA sequence: TGTGCCTGGAGTGACCAAGGGGGGGCCCACGAGCAGTACTTC.

This chain joins TRBV7-6 and TRBJ2-4; the D gene is possibly TRBD2 (6 bases). CDR1 is SGHVS and CDR2 is FNYEAQ in the germline V gene. The CDR3 covers 14 residues. Trimming took 5 bases from V and 9 from J, leaving 17 bases between them. Here the CDR3 reads CASSPSLGGGIQYF. The CDR3 coding sequence is TGTGCCAGCAGCCCTAGTCTGGGGGGAGGCATTCAGTACTTC.

This chain uses TRBV6-1 with TRBJ1-2; D gene uncertain. In germline, CDR1 is MNHNS, CDR2 SASEGT. This CDR3 comprises 13 residues. Trimming left V 7 bases short and J 6 bases short, with 15 bases between. The CDR3 protein is CASKVLGRDGYTF. Here the CDR3 DNA reads TGTGCCAGCAAGGTCCTGGGGAGGGATGGCTACACCTTC.

The rearrangement links TRBV6-6 to TRBJ2-2, with a tentative D call TRBD2 (6 bases). Trimming left V 0 bases short and J 6 bases short, with 8 bases between. The CDR3 length is 14 residues. Per the germline V gene, CDR1 is MNHNY and CDR2 is SVGAGI (reference sequence). The CDR3 region has the DNA TGTGCCAGCAGTTACTCGCGGGGTTCCGGGGAGCTGTTTTTT. Translation gives CASSYSRGSGELFF.